This paragraph reports one T cell receptor (beta chain). CD45RO-negative, CCR7-positively selected cells formed the naive CD8 fraction, excluding terminally differentiated effector memory CD45RA+ cells. This entry belongs to a study of shared clonotypes between healthy human individuals. The length of the CDR3 is 20 residues. Germline V gene lookup returns CDR1 SSHAT and CDR2 FNYEAQ (reference sequence). V was shortened by 1 base and J by 3 bases, with 27 bases between the two germline ends. Clones were read by immunoSEQ multiplex PCR, and TCRdb kept only the in-frame ones, dropping some. Of roughly 590,000 clones detected, just under 97% appear once; the ten largest clones hold 0.11%.

The chain links TRBV7-7 to TRBJ1-1; possibly TRBD1 for D (5 bases). The sequenced sample was naive CD8+ T cells sorted from blood. This TCR was sampled from a woman aged 25 to 39 in good health. CDR3 sequence reads: CASSLVAPTVFEIGDTEAFF. The DNA of the CDR3 is TGTGCCAGCAGCTTAGTTGCCCCGACAGTCTTCGAAATAGGGGACACTGAAGCTTTCTTT.